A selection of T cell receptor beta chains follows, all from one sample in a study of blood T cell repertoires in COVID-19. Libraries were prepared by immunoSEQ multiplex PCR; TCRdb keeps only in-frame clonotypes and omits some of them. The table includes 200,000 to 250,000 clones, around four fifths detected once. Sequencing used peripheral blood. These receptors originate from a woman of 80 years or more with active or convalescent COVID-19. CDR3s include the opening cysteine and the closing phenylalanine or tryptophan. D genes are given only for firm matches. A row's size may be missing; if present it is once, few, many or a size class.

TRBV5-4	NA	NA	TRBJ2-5	TGTGCCAGCAGCTTGGCGGGCGCGGGGATGGAGACCCAGTACTTC	CASSLAGAGMETQYF
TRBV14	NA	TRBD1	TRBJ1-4	TGTGCCAGCAGCGGAACCGGGACAGGGAGCGGAAAACTGTTTTTT	CASSGTGTGSGKLFF
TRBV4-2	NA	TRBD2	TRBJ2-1	TGTGCCAGCAGCCAGGGGACCGCCGGGACTAGCGAAGACAATGAGCAGTTCTTC	CASSQGTAGTSEDNEQFF
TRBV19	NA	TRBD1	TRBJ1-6	TGTGCCAGTAGACAGGGGGTGGGTTCACCCCTCCACTTT	CASRQGVGSPLHF
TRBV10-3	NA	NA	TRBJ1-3	TGTGCCATAACGGACAGACGCTCTGGAAACACCATATATTTT	CAITDRRSGNTIYF
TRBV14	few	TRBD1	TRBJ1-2	TGTGCCAGCAGCCAAGAACGGTTGGACAGGGTCATAACTAACTATGGCTACACCTTC	CASSQERLDRVITNYGYTF
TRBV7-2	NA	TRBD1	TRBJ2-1	TGTGCCAGCAGCTTAAGGGACAGGGACTACAATGAGCAGTTCTTC	CASSLRDRDYNEQFF
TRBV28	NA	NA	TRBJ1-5	TGTGCCAGCACAGAGCCCAGGGGCCAGCCCCAGCATTTT	CASTEPRGQPQHF
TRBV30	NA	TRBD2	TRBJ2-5	TGTGCCTGGACATCTAGCGGGACCCTGGGGGGAAAGACCCAGTACTTC	CAWTSSGTLGGKTQYF
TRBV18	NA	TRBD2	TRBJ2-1	TGTGCCAGCTCACTCGGGACTAGCGGGGGGGCTAATGAGCAGTTCTTC	CASSLGTSGGANEQFF
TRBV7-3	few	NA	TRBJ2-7	TGTGCCAGCAGCTTAACGGGGAATAGCGGAGCCTCCTACGAGCAGTACTTC	CASSLTGNSGASYEQYF
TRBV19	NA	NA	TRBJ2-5	TGTGCCAGTAGTACCTCGGTGACACCAAAAGAGACCCAGTACTTC	CASSTSVTPKETQYF
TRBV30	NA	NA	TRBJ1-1	TGTGCCTGGAGTAGGGGCGAAGCGACTGAAGCTTTCTTT	CAWSRGEATEAFF
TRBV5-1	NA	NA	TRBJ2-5	TGCGCCAGCAGCTTCCACGGGCAAGAGACCCAGTACTTC	CASSFHGQETQYF
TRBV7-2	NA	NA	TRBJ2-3	TGTGCCAGCAGCCCGGGGGACAGCACAGATACGCAGTATTTT	CASSPGDSTDTQYF
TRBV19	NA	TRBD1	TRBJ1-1	TGTGCCAGTTGGGACAGGGTCTGGACTGAAGCTTTCTTT	CASWDRVWTEAFF
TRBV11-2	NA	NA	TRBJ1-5	TGTGCCAGCAGCCCCCGGACAACCAGTAGCAATCAGCCCCAGCATTTT	CASSPRTTSSNQPQHF
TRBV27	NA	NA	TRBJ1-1	TGTGCCAGCAGCCGACTTGAGACCTCTAACACTGAAGCTTTCTTT	CASSRLETSNTEAFF
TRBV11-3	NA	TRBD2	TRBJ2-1	TGTGCCAGCAGCTCCGGGGGCCGATTAGCGGGAGATGAGCAGTTCTTC	CASSSGGRLAGDEQFF
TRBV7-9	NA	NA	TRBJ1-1	TGTGCCAGCAGCCGCACGGGGAACACTGAAGCTTTCTTT	CASSRTGNTEAFF
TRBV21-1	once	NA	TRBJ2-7	TGTGCCAGCAGCATTTCGGACAGAGCCGACGAGCAGTACTTC	CASSISDRADEQYF
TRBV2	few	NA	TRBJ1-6	TGTGCCAGCATCGAACAGGGTGACTCACCCCTCCACTTT	CASIEQGDSPLHF
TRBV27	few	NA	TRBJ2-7	TGTGCCAGCAGGCCATATAGCATCCACGAGCAGTACTTC	CASRPYSIHEQYF
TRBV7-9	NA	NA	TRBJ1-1	TGTGCCAGCAGCTTATTGGGGCAGGGTACTGAAGCTTTCTTT	CASSLLGQGTEAFF
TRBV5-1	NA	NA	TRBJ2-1	TGCGCCAGCAGCTTGGGAGGGTCGGGGGGCAATTGGGACAATGAGCAGTTCTTC	CASSLGGSGGNWDNEQFF
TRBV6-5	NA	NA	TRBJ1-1	TGTGCCAGCAGTTACTCGGGGACAATGAACACTGAAGCTTTCTTT	CASSYSGTMNTEAFF
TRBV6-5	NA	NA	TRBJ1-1	TGTGCCAGCAGTCCCTCTTCCTCCCGGGACAACGAAGCTTTCTTT	CASSPSSSRDNEAFF
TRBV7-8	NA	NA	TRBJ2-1	TGTGCCAGCAGCCCACTAGCCTCTCTCCCCAATGAGCAGTTCTTC	CASSPLASLPNEQFF
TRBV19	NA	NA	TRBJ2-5	TGTGCCAGTAGACTTGAGGGCAGGGGACAAGAGACCCAGTACTTC	CASRLEGRGQETQYF
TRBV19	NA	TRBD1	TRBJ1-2	TGTGCCACCCACCGGGACAGGGGTCAAAGGGGCTACACCTTC	CATHRDRGQRGYTF
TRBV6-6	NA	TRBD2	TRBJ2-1	TGTGCCACCCGGGAGGTGGGGATCCACAATGAGCAGTTCTTC	CATREVGIHNEQFF
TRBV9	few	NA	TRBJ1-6	TGTGCCAGCAGCGTAGGGTCAGTCGAATTGCCCCTCCACTTT	CASSVGSVELPLHF
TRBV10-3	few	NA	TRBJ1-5	TGTGCCATCAGACAGTATAGCAATCAGCCCCAGCATTTT	CAIRQYSNQPQHF
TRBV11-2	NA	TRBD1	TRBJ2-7	TGTGCCAGCAAATTTTTTACCGGGACAGCCTACGAGCAGTACTTC	CASKFFTGTAYEQYF
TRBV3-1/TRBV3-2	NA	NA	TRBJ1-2	TGTGCCAGCAGCCCGGGGGGCCTTGTCTACACCTTC	CASSPGGLVYTF
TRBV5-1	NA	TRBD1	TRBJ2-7	TGCGCCAGCAGCTTTATGACAGGGACGAACGAGCAGTACTTC	CASSFMTGTNEQYF
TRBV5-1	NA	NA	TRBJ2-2	TGCGCCAGCAGCCGAATAGCGGAGAACACCGGGGAGCTGTTTTTT	CASSRIAENTGELFF
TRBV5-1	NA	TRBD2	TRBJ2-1	TGCGCCAGCAGCTTCCGGACTAGCGGGGCGGGTGAGCAGTTCTTC	CASSFRTSGAGEQFF
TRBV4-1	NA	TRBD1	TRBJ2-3	TGCGCCAGCAGCCAAGTACCGGGACAGCCTACGAACGCGCAGTATTTT	CASSQVPGQPTNAQYF
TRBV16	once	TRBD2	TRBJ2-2	TGTGCCAGCAGCCAATCGGGGAGGGCGACCGGGGAGCTGTTTTTT	CASSQSGRATGELFF
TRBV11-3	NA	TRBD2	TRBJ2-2	TGTGCCAGCAGCCCCGGGCGGACTAGCGTGTTGGGGGAGCTGTTTTTT	CASSPGRTSVLGELFF
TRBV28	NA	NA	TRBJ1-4	TGTGCCAGCAGTCTGGGGGGGGGCGTTAATGAAAAACTGTTTTTT	CASSLGGGVNEKLFF
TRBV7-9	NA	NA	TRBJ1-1	TGTGCCAGCAGCTTAGTCAGCGGCATGAACACTGAAGCTTTCTTT	CASSLVSGMNTEAFF
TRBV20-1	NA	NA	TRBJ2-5	TGCAGTGGCGGTCAACAGACCCAGTACTTC	CSGGQQTQYF
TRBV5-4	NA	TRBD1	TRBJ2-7	TGTGCCAGCAGCCCTACAGGGGCCTACGAGCAGTACTTC	CASSPTGAYEQYF
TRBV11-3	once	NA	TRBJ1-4	TGTGCCAGCAGCTATCGGGGAATTAATGAAAAACTGTTTTTT	CASSYRGINEKLFF
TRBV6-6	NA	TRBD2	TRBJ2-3	TGTGCCAGCAGGCGACTAGCGGCTTACACAGATACGCAGTATTTT	CASRRLAAYTDTQYF
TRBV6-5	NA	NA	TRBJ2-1	TGTGCCAGCAGTTACGGCGGTAACTCCTACAATGAGCAGTTCTTC	CASSYGGNSYNEQFF
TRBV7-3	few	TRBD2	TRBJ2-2	TGTGCCAGCAGCTCGGGACTAGAAACCGGGGAGCTGTTTTTT	CASSSGLETGELFF
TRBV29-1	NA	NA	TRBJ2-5	TGCAGCGTTGACGGTTCTCAAGAGACCCAGTACTTC	CSVDGSQETQYF
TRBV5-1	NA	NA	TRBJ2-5	TGCGCCAGCAGCTTGGTACCCCCAGGAGAGACCCAGTACTTC	CASSLVPPGETQYF
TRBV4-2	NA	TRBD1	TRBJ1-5	TGTGCCAGCAGCCAAGCTCGTGGGACAGGGGGCAATCAGCCCCAGCATTTT	CASSQARGTGGNQPQHF
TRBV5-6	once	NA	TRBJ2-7	TGTGCCAGCAGCGCAACTCCAGGGTCTTACTCCGAGCAGTACTTC	CASSATPGSYSEQYF